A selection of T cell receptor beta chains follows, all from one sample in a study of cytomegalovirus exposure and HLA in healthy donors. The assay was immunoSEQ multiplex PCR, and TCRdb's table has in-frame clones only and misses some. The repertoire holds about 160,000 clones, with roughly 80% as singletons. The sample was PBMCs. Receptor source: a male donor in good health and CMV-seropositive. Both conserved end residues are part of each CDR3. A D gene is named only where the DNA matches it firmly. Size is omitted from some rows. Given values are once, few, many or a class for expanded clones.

CASSYQDRVFTLFF	TGTGCCAGCAGTTACCAGGACAGGGTTTTTACCCTCTTCTTC	TRBV6-5	NA	TRBJ2-1	TRBD1
CASSSYSRGNQETQYF	TGTGCCAGCAGCTCATACTCGAGGGGGAACCAAGAGACCCAGTACTTC	TRBV7-6	NA	TRBJ2-5	NA
CATNDRGKNTGELFF	TGTGCCACCAACGACAGGGGCAAAAACACCGGGGAGCTGTTTTTT	TRBV27	NA	TRBJ2-2	TRBD1
CATSTGGTGNTIYF	TGTGCCACCAGCACAGGGGGAACTGGAAACACCATATATTTT	TRBV15	once	TRBJ1-3	TRBD1
CASSVQGGTGELFF	TGTGCCAGCAGTGTTCAGGGAGGCACCGGGGAGCTGTTTTTT	TRBV25-1	few	TRBJ2-2	NA
CASSALRNTEAFF	TGTGCCAGCAGCGCCCTCAGGAACACTGAAGCTTTCTTT	TRBV9	NA	TRBJ1-1	NA
CASSLAPGLGKTEAFF	TGTGCCAGCAGCTTAGCCCCAGGGCTCGGTAAGACTGAAGCTTTCTTT	TRBV7-2	NA	TRBJ1-1	NA
CASGRGREDTQYF	TGTGCCAGCGGGCGGGGGCGGGAGGATACGCAGTATTTT	TRBV7-9	few	TRBJ2-3	NA
CASSVPGTGLNEQFF	TGTGCCAGCAGCGTACCCGGGACAGGGCTCAATGAGCAGTTCTTC	TRBV9	NA	TRBJ2-1	TRBD1
CAAEKGAGGANGLTF	TGTGCCGCTGAGAAGGGGGCAGGCGGGGCCAACGGCCTGACTTTC	TRBV19	NA	TRBJ2-6	NA
CASSFIAGNTEAFF	TGTGCCAGCAGCTTCATCGCAGGGAACACTGAAGCTTTCTTT	TRBV11-2	NA	TRBJ1-1	NA
CASSSRDAPRGELFF	TGTGCCAGCAGCTCGCGGGACGCCCCACGAGGGGAGCTGTTTTTT	TRBV11-2	NA	TRBJ2-2	NA
CASSVGQGGEQYF	TGTGCCAGCAGCGTTGGACAGGGGGGCGAGCAGTACTTC	TRBV9	once	TRBJ2-7	TRBD1
CASSLVWAQEQFF	TGTGCCAGCAGCTTAGTATGGGCCCAGGAGCAGTTCTTC	TRBV7-2	NA	TRBJ2-1	NA
CASSGDGTSGRNTGELFF	TGTGCCAGCAGCGGAGACGGGACTAGCGGGAGGAACACCGGGGAGCTGTTTTTT	TRBV9	NA	TRBJ2-2	TRBD2
CASSLFIGTGNSPLHF	TGTGCCAGCAGTCTATTTATCGGGACAGGGAATTCACCCCTCCACTTT	TRBV27	few	TRBJ1-6	TRBD1
CASSSGLQETQYF	TGTGCCAGCAGCTCCGGACTTCAAGAGACCCAGTACTTC	TRBV11-2	NA	TRBJ2-5	NA
CASSFQLAGGRNEQFF	TGTGCCAGCAGTTTTCAACTAGCGGGGGGGCGAAATGAGCAGTTCTTC	TRBV27	NA	TRBJ2-1	TRBD2
CASSLVEETQYF	TGTGCCAGCAGCTTGGTAGAAGAGACCCAGTACTTC	TRBV5-6	few	TRBJ2-5	NA
CAGLGDFGYGYTF	TGTGCCGGATTGGGGGACTTTGGCTATGGCTACACCTTC	TRBV30	NA	TRBJ1-2	NA
CASSFPGGYNEQFF	TGTGCCAGCAGCTTCCCGGGGGGGTACAATGAGCAGTTCTTC	TRBV11-2	NA	TRBJ2-1	TRBD2
CASGGGPDGNTIYF	TGTGCCAGCGGGGGGGGGCCTGATGGAAACACCATATATTTT	TRBV28	NA	TRBJ1-3	NA
CASSLSASGDTDTQYF	TGTGCCAGCAGTTTATCGGCTAGCGGGGACACAGATACGCAGTATTTT	TRBV28	NA	TRBJ2-3	TRBD2
CASSQASSGTGLEKLFF	TGCGCCAGCAGCCAAGCTTCTTCGGGGACAGGGTTAGAAAAACTGTTTTTT	TRBV4-3	NA	TRBJ1-4	TRBD1
CASSSPGGGKLFF	TGTGCCAGCAGCTCACCAGGGGGCGGAAAACTGTTTTTT	TRBV7-2	once	TRBJ1-4	TRBD1
CASSGSNTDTQYF	TGTGCCAGCAGCGGGTCAAACACAGATACGCAGTATTTT	TRBV27	NA	TRBJ2-3	NA
CSVVLGGRDTEAFF	TGCAGCGTTGTTCTGGGGGGGCGCGACACTGAAGCTTTCTTT	TRBV29-1	NA	TRBJ1-1	NA
CAISASGLNLSSPLHF	TGTGCCATCAGTGCGTCAGGACTTAATTTAAGTTCACCCCTCCACTTT	TRBV10-3	NA	TRBJ1-6	NA
CASTLGGANTGELFF	TGTGCCAGCACCCTAGGGGGGGCGAACACCGGGGAGCTGTTTTTT	TRBV9	once	TRBJ2-2	NA
CASSEYGDEQFF	TGTGCCAGCAGTGAATACGGTGATGAGCAGTTCTTC	TRBV25-1	NA	TRBJ2-1	NA
CASVPGAAGYNEQFF	TGTGCCAGCGTCCCAGGAGCGGCAGGATACAATGAGCAGTTCTTC	TRBV28	NA	TRBJ2-1	NA
CASKHREETQYF	TGTGCCAGCAAGCACAGGGAAGAGACCCAGTACTTC	TRBV2	NA	TRBJ2-5	NA
CAWRLAGDNYGYTF	TGTGCCTGGAGGTTGGCAGGGGATAACTATGGCTACACCTTC	TRBV30	few	TRBJ1-2	NA
CASSQRENSNQPQHF	TGCGCCAGCAGCCAACGAGAGAATAGCAATCAGCCCCAGCATTTT	TRBV4-1	few	TRBJ1-5	NA
CASSAPASPSYEQYF	TGTGCCAGCAGTGCCCCCGCCAGTCCCTCCTACGAGCAGTACTTC	TRBV6-1	NA	TRBJ2-7	NA
CASSSPGQGPYEQYF	TGTGCCAGCAGTTCTCCGGGACAGGGTCCCTACGAGCAGTACTTC	TRBV28	NA	TRBJ2-7	TRBD1
CASSYRGIETQYF	TGTGCCAGCTCGTACCGAGGCATCGAAACGCAGTATTTT	TRBV7-9	NA	TRBJ2-3	NA
CASSPRRNEKLFF	TGTGCCAGCAGTCCTCGCAGGAATGAAAAACTGTTTTTT	TRBV2	few	TRBJ1-4	NA
CATSISRGVQETQYF	TGTGCCACCAGCATTAGCAGGGGTGTCCAAGAGACCCAGTACTTC	TRBV15	NA	TRBJ2-5	NA
CASLSTGRYTEAFF	TGTGCCAGCCTAAGTACAGGACGTTACACTGAAGCTTTCTTT	TRBV6-5	NA	TRBJ1-1	NA